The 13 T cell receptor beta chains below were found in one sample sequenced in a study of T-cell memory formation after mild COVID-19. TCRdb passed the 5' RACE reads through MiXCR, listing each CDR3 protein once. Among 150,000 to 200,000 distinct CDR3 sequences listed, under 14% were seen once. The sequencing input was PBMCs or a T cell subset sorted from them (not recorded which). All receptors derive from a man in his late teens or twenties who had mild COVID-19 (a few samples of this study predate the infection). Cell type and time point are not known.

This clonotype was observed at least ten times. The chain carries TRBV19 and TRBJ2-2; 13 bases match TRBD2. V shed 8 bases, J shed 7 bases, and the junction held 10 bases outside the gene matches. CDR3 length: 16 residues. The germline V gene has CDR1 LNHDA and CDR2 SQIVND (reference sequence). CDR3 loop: CASSRTSGGRVGELFF. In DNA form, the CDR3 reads TGTGCCAGTTCGAGGACTAGCGGGGGTAGGGTCGGGGAGCTGTTTTTT. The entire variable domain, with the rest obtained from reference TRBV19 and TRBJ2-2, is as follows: DGGITQSPKYLFRKEGQNVTLSCEQNLNHDAMYWYRQDPGQGLRLIYYSQIVNDFQKGDIAEGYSVSREKKESFPLTVTSAQKNPTAFYLCASSRTSGGRVGELFFGEGSRLTVL.

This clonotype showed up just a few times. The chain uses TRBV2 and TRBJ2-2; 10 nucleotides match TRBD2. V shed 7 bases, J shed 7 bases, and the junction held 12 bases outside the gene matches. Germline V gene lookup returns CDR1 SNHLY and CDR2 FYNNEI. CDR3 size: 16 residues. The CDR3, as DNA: TGTGCCAGCACATCACTAGGAGGGACTAGCGTCGGGGAGCTGTTTTTT. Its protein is CASTSLGGTSVGELFF.

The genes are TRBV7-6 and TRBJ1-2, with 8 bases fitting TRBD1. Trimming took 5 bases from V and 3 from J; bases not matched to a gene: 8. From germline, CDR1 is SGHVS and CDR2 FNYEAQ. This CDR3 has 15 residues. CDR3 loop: CASSPRPGQDYGYTF. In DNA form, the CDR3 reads TGTGCCAGCAGCCCTCGACCGGGACAGGACTATGGCTACACCTTC.

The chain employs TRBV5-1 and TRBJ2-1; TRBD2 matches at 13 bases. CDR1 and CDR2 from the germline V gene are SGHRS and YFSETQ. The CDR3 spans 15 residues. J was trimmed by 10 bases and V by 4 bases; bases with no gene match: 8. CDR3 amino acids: CASSTGLAGAREQFF. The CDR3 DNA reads TGCGCCAGCAGCACCGGACTAGCGGGGGCTAGGGAGCAGTTCTTC.

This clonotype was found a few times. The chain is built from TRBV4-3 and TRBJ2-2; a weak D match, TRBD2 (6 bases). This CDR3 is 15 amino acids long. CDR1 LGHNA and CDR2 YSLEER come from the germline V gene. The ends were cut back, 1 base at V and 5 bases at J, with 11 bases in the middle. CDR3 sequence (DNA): TGCGCCAGCAGCCAAGGGGGGACTCTTACCGGGGAGCTGTTTTTT. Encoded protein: CASSQGGTLTGELFF.

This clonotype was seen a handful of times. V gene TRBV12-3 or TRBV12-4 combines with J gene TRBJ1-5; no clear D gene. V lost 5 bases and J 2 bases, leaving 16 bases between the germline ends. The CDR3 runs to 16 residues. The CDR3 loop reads CASSLGGRMGNQPQHF. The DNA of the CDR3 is TGTGCCAGCAGTCTGGGAGGGCGGATGGGCAATCAGCCCCAGCATTTT.

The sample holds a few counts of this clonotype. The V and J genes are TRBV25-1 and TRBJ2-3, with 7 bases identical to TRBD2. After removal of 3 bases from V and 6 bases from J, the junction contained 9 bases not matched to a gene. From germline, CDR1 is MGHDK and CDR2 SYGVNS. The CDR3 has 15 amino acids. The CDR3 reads CASSDSAGDGDTQYF. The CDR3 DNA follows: TGTGCCAGCAGTGACTCGGCGGGGGATGGGGATACGCAGTATTTT.

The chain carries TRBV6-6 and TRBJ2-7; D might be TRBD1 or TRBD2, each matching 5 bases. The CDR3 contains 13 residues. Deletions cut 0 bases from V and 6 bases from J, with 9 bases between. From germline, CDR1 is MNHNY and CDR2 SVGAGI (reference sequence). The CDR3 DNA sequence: TGTGCCAGCAGTTACTCGGGGGTCGTCGAGCAGTACGTC. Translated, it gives CASSYSGVVEQYV.

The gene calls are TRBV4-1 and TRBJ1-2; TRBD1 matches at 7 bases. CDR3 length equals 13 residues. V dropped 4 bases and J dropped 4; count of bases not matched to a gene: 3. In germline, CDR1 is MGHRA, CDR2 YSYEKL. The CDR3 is CASSPTGSYGYTF. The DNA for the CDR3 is TGCGCCAGCAGCCCGACAGGGTCCTATGGCTACACCTTC.

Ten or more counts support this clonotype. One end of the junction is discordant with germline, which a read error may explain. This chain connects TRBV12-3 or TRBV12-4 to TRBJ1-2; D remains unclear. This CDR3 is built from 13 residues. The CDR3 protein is CASSLGQNYGYTF. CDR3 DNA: TGCGCCAGCAGCTTGGGCCAGAACTATGGCTACACCTTC.

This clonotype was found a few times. As DNA, the CDR3 is TGTGCCAGCAGCGTGACAGGGGGGAACACTGAAGCTTTCTTT. Its translation: CASSVTGGNTEAFF. The chain carries TRBV7-3 and TRBJ1-1, with TRBD1 identical over 9 bases. V shed 5 bases, J shed 1 base, and the junction held 2 bases outside the gene matches. The CDR3 consists of 14 residues. Per germline, CDR1 SGHTA and CDR2 FQGTGA.

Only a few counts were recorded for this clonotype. CDR3 amino acids: CATRKAGGPRDTQYF. CDR3 coding DNA: TGTGCCACCAGGAAGGCGGGGGGGCCTAGAGATACGCAGTATTTT. J is TRBJ2-3 and V is TRBV12-3 or TRBV12-4, with TRBD2 matching over 9 bases. The CDR3 is 15 residues long. Unmatched junction bases numbered 13, after V lost 10 bases and J lost 5 bases.

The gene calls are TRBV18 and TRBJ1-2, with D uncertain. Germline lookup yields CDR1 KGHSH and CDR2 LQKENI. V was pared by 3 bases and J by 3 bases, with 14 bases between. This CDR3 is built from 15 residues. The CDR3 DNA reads TGTGCCAGCTCACCCGGAGTCGCTACAGACTATGGCTACACCTTC. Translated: CASSPGVATDYGYTF.